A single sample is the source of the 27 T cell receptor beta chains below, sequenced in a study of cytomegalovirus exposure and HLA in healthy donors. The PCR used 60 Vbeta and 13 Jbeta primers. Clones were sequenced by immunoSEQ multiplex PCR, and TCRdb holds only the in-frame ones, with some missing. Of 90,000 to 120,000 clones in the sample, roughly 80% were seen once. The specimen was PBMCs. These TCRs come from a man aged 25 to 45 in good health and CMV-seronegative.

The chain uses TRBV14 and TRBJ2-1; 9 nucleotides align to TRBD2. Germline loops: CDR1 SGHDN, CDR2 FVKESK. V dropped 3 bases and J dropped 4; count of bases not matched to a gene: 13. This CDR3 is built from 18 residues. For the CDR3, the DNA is TGTGCCAGCAGCCATCCCAGAGCTGAGCGGGGGGTTTACAATGAGCAGTTCTTC. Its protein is CASSHPRAERGVYNEQFF. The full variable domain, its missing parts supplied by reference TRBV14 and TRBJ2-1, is EAGVTQFPSHSVIEKGQTVTLRCDPISGHDNLYWYRRVMGKEIKFLLHFVKESKQDESGMPNNRFLAERTGGTYSTLKVQPAELEDSGVYFCASSHPRAERGVYNEQFFGPGTRLTVL.

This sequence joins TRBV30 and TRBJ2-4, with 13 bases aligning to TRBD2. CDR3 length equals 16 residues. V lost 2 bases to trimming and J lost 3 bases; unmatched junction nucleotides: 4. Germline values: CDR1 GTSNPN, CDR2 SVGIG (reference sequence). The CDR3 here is CAWSTGLAGSKNIQYF. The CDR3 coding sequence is TGTGCCTGGAGTACGGGACTAGCGGGAAGCAAAAACATTCAGTACTTC. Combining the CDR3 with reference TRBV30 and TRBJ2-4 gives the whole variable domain SQTIHQWPATLVQPVGSPLSLECTVEGTSNPNLYWYRQAAGRGLQLLFYSVGIGQISSEVPQNLSASRPQDRQFILSSKKLLLSDSGFYLCAWSTGLAGSKNIQYFGAGTRLSVL.

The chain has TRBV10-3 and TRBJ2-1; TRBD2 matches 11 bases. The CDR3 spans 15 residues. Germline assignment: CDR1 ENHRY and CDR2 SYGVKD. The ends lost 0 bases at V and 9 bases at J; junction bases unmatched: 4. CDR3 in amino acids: CAISESLAGGLEQFF. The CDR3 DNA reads TGTGCCATCAGTGAGTCCCTAGCGGGGGGCCTTGAGCAGTTCTTC.

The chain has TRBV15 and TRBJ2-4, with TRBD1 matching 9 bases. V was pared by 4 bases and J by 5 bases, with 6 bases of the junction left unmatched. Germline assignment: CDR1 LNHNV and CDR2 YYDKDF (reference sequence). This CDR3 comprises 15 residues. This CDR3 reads CATSKQGAFENIQYF. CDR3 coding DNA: TGTGCCACCAGCAAACAGGGGGCGTTTGAAAACATTCAGTACTTC.

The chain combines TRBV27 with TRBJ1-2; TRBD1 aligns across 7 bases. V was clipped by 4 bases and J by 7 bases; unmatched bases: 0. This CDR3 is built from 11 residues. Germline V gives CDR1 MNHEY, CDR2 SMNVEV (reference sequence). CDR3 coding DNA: TGTGCCAGCAGTTACAGGGGTGGCTACACCTTC. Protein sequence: CASSYRGGYTF.

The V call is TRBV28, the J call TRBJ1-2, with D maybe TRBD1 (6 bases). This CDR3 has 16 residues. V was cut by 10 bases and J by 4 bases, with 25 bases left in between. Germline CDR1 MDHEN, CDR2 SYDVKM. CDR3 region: CAILTTVGGRSYGYTF. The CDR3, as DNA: TGTGCCATCCTTACTACGGTTGGGGGCCGAAGCTATGGCTACACCTTC.

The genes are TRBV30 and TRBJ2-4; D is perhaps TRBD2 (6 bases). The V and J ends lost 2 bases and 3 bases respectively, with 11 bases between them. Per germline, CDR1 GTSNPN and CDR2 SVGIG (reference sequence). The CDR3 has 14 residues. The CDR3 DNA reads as TGTGCCTGGAGTTTGGGACTGGTCAAAAACATTCAGTACTTC. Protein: CAWSLGLVKNIQYF.

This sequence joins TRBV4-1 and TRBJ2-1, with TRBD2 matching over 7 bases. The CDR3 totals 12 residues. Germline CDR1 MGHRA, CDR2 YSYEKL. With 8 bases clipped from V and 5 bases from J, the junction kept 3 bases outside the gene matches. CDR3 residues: CASGGVNNEQFF. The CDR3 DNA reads TGCGCCAGCGGGGGGGTAAACAATGAGCAGTTCTTC.

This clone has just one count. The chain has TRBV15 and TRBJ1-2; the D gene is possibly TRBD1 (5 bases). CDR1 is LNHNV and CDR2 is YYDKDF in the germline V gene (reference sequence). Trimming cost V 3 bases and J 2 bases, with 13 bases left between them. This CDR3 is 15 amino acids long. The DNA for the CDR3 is TGTGCCACCAGCAGGAACCTTGACAGCAACTATGGCTACACCTTC. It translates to CATSRNLDSNYGYTF.

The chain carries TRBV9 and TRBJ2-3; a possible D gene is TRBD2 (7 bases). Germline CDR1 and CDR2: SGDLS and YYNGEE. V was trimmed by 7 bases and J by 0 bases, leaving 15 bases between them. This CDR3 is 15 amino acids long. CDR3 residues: CASVGGATSTDTQYF. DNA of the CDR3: TGTGCCAGCGTGGGGGGGGCCACTAGCACAGATACGCAGTATTTT.

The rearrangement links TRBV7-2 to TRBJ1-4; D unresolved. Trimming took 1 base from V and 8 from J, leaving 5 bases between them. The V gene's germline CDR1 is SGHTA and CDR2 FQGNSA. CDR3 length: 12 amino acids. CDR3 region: CASSLVREKLFF. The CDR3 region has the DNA TGTGCCAGCAGCTTAGTCCGGGAAAAACTGTTTTTT.

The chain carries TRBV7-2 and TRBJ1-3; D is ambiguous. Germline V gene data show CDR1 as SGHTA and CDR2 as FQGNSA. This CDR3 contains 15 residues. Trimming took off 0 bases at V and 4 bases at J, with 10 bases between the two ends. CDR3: CASSLAGLFGNTIYF. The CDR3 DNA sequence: TGTGCCAGCAGCTTAGCTGGACTTTTCGGAAACACCATATATTTT.

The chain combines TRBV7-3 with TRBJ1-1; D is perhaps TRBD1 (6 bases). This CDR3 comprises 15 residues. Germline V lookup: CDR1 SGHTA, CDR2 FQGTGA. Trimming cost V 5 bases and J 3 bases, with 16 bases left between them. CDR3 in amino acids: CASSPSQGFDTEAFF. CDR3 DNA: TGTGCCAGCAGCCCCAGCCAGGGGTTCGACACTGAAGCTTTCTTT.

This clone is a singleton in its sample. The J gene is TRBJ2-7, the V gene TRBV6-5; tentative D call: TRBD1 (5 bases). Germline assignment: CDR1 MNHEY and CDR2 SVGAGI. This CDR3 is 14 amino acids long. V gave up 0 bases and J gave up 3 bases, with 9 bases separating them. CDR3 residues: CASSYSADNYEQYF. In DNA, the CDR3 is TGTGCCAGCAGTTACTCGGCGGACAACTACGAGCAGTACTTC.

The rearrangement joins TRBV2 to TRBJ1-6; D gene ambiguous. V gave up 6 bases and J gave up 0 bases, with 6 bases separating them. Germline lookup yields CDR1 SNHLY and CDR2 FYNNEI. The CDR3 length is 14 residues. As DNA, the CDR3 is TGTGCCAGCAGGAGGAGCTCCTATAATTCACCCCTCCACTTT. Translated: CASRRSSYNSPLHF.

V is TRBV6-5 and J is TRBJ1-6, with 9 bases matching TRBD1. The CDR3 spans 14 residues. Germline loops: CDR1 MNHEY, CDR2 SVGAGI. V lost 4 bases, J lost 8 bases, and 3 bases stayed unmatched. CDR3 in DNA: TGTGCCAGCAGTTTCGGGACAGGGTATTCACCCCTCCACTTT. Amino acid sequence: CASSFGTGYSPLHF.

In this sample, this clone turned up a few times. CDR3 in DNA: TGTGCCAGCGTCGGCCAGCGGGAAAACACAGATACGCAGTATTTT. Amino acids: CASVGQRENTDTQYF. The rearrangement uses TRBV6-6 and TRBJ2-3, with TRBD2 matching 7 bases. The CDR3 contains 15 residues. After removal of 8 bases from V and 2 bases from J, the junction contained 10 bases not matched to a gene. Germline loops: CDR1 MNHNY, CDR2 SVGAGI (reference sequence).

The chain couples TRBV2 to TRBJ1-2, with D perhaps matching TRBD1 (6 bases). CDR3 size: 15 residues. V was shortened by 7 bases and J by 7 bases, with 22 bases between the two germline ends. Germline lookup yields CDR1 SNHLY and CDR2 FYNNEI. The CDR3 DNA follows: TGTGCCAGCACCGAGTGGGACAAGGGTTTCGGTGGCTACACCTTC. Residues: CASTEWDKGFGGYTF.

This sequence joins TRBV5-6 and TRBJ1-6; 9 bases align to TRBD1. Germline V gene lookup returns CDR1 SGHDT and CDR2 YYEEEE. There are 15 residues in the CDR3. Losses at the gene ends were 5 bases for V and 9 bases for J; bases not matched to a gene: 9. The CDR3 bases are TGTGCCAGCAGGCTCCGGGACAGGGTCATTTCACCCCTCCACTTT. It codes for CASRLRDRVISPLHF.

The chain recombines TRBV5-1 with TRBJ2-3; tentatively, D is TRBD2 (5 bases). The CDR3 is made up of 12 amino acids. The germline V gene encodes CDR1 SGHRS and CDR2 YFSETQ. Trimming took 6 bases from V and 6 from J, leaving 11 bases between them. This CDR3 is CASTGSSDTQYF. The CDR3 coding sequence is TGCGCCAGCACGGGGAGCTCGGATACGCAGTATTTT.

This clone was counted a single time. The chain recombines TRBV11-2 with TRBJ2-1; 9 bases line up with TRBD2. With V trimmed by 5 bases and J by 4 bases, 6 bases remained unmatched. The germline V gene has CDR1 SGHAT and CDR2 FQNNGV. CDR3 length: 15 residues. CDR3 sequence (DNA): TGTGCCAGCAGCAAGACTAGCGGCCCTTACAATGAGCAGTTCTTC. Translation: CASSKTSGPYNEQFF.

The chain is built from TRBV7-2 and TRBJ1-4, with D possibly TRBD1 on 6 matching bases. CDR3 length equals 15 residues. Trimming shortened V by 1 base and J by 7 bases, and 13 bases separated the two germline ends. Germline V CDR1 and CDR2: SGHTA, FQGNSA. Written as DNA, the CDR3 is TGTGCCAGCAGCTTAGAAGGGGGTGGAAGTGAAAAACTGTTTTTT. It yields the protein CASSLEGGGSEKLFF. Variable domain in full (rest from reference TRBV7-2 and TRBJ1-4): GAGVSQSPSNKVTEKGKDVELRCDPISGHTALYWYRQSLGQGLEFLIYFQGNSAPDKSGLPSDRFSAERTGGSVSTLTIQRTQQEDSAVYLCASSLEGGGSEKLFFGSGTQLSVL.

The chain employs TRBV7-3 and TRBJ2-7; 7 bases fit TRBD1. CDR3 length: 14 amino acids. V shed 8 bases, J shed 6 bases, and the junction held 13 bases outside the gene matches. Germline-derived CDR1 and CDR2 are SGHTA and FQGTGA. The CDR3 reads CASQSDRAIGEQYF. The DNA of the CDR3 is TGTGCCAGCCAATCAGACAGGGCGATTGGCGAGCAGTACTTC.

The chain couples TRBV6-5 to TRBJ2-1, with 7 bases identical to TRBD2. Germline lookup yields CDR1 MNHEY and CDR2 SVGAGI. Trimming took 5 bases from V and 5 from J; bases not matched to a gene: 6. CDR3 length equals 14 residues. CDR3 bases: TGTGCCAGCAGTCCCTCCCGGGGGGACAATGAGCAGTTCTTC. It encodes CASSPSRGDNEQFF.

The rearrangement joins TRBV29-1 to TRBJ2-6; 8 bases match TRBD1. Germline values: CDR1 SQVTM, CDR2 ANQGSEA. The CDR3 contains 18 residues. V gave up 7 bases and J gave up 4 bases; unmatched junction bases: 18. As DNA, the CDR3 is TGCAGCGCCGAAGATGGGGGCCAGACAGGGGACGGGGCCAACGTCCTGACTTTC. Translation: CSAEDGGQTGDGANVLTF.

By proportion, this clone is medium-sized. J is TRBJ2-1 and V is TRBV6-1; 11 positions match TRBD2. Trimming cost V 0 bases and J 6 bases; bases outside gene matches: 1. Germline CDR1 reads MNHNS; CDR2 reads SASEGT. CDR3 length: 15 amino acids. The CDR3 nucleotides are TGTGCCAGCAGTGAAGCTAGCGGGGGGGCCAATGAGCAGTTCTTC. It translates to CASSEASGGANEQFF.

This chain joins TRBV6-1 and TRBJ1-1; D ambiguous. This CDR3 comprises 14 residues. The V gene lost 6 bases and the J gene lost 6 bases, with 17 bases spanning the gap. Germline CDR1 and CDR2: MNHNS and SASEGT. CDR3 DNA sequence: TGTGCCAGCAGGGAGGACCCGGGATCGGCTGAAGCTTTCTTT. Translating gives CASREDPGSAEAFF.